This record looks at one T cell receptor (beta chain) sequence and its context. The target antigen is unknown. This sample was included in a study of identical twins' blood T cells. The study, taken as a whole, reports: Top TCRbeta clonotypes were shared more with twin than unrelated donors.

TCR cDNA libraries came from RNA via a modified published protocol. Authors' methods: Each donor had about 95,000 to nearly 550,000 clonotypes. MiXCR was run by TCRdb on the 5' RACE reads, yielding one entry per CDR3 protein. These V and J calls derive from TCRdb rather than the authors' analysis. The sample consists of 350,000 to 450,000 distinct CDR3 sequences, approximately 30% of them appearing once. The sample was PBMCs. The clonotype comes from a woman between 18 and 50 years old in good health.

The CDR3 loop is CASSPLQGAENTEAFF. The CDR3 DNA reads TGTGCCAGCAGCCCCCTGCAGGGGGCGGAGAACACTGAAGCTTTCTTT. The chain carries TRBV7-8 and TRBJ1-1; 8 nucleotides match TRBD1. J gave up 1 base and V 5 bases, and 9 bases lay outside the gene matches. This CDR3 is 16 amino acids long. Germline CDR1 is SGHVS and CDR2 is FQNEAQ.